In its sample, the clone carrying this TCR beta chain was seen once. Its target is unknown. Assay: immunoSEQ multiplex PCR; the TCRdb copy retains only in-frame clones and omits some. The table records fewer than 25,000 clones, over 70% of them present only once. This sample stems from a study of STAT5B mutations in CD4+ large granular lymphocyte leukemia. Study-level findings and limits: TRBV06-family usage was enriched in top patient clones (8/27) versus controls (2/35).

The length of the CDR3 is 16 residues. From germline, CDR1 is SGDLS and CDR2 YYNGEE. V gave up 4 bases and J gave up 1 base, with 16 bases separating them. The V gene is TRBV9, the J gene TRBJ2-3, with D tentatively TRBD1 (8 bases). This receptor was identified in a human donor in good health. Sequencing input: CD4+ T cells from blood buffy coats. The CDR3 spells CASSILQGGGTDTQYF. The DNA of the CDR3 is TGTGCCAGCAGCATCCTACAGGGGGGGGGCACAGATACGCAGTATTTT.